This T cell receptor beta chain was captured by sequencing in a study of technical replicates of blood from several donors. The trim removed 2 bases at V and 8 bases at J, leaving 5 bases unmatched. Per the germline V gene, CDR1 is GTSNPN and CDR2 is SVGIG (reference sequence). CDR3 length: 12 residues. Profiling relied on immunoSEQ multiplex PCR, and the TCRdb table lists in-frame clones only, not all of them. The table records about 84,000 clones, 97% of them present only once. This clone was found once. This sequence originates from a human donor in good health. Sequencing used T cells isolated from PBMCs. V gene TRBV30 combines with J gene TRBJ1-2; 7 bases match TRBD1. The CDR3 is CAWSPQGEGYTF. CDR3 nucleotide sequence: TGTGCCTGGAGTCCCCAGGGGGAAGGCTACACCTTC.